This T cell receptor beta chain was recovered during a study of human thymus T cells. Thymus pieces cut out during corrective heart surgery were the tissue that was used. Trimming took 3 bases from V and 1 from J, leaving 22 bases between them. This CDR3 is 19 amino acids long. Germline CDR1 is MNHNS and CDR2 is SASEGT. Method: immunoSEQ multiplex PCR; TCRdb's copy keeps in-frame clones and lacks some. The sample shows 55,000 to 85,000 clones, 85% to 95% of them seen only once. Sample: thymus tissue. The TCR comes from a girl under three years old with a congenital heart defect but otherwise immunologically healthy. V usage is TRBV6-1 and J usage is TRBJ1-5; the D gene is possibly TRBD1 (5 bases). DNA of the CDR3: TGTGCCAGCAGTGAGATCAGGTCCCTCAGGGAGGGAAGCAATCAGCCCCAGCATTTT. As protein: CASSEIRSLREGSNQPQHF.